This T cell receptor (beta chain) is drawn from a study of T cells in Graves' hyperthyroidism and ophthalmopathy. The investigators amplified TCR beta CDR3 regions from RNA transcripts. HTBI primers were employed in a first-round RT-PCR of the TCR CDR3. TCRdb reanalysed the multiplex PCR reads using MiXCR and keeps one entry per CDR3 protein. The sample has hundreds of thousands of distinct CDR3 sequences, roughly 46% seen once. V lost 4 bases to trimming and J lost 10 bases; unmatched junction nucleotides: 11. Germline CDR1 SGHDN, CDR2 FVKESK. CDR3 size: 14 residues. This clonotype was obtained from an adult man with Graves' disease, either hyperthyroidism or ophthalmopathy (not recorded which). V is TRBV14 and J is TRBJ2-3; 7 bases map to TRBD2. Input material: peripheral blood or thyroid tissue (not recorded which). In DNA, the CDR3 is TGTGCCAGCAGCCCCAGGTCCGATGGGGGGGCGCAGTATTTT. Translation gives CASSPRSDGGAQYF.